Listed below are T cell receptor beta chains from one sample, sequenced in a study of spatial heterogeneity in lung cancer. One entry per CDR3 protein results from TCRdb running MiXCR on the 5' RACE reads. The table includes roughly 20,000 distinct CDR3 sequences, approximately 2.8% detected once. This sample comprised lung tumor tissue, obtained at surgery. Receptors originate from a male donor with early-stage non-small cell lung cancer. CDR3s leave out the opening cysteine and the closing phenylalanine or tryptophan. Fields, in order: CDR3 length, D gene, V gene, J gene, CDR3 protein. D genes are given only for firm matches.

12	-	TRBV6-2/TRBV6-3	TRBJ2-2	ASMDGGPTGELF
13	TRBD2	TRBV12-3/TRBV12-4	TRBJ2-7	ASTPTGGTSYEQY
13	-	TRBV2	TRBJ1-6	ASKTESSYNSPLH
17	TRBD1	TRBV7-8	TRBJ2-4	ASSVPGQGPLLAKNIQY
14	-	TRBV9	TRBJ2-2	ASSVDVFANTGELF
12	-	TRBV11-3	TRBJ2-7	ASSSLSRVSEQY
13	-	TRBV2	TRBJ2-7	ASRLSQGHSYEQY
10	-	TRBV24-1	TRBJ2-5	ATSDREETQY
13	TRBD2	TRBV4-2	TRBJ2-5	ASSQLAGEDETQY
10	-	TRBV7-9	TRBJ2-1	ASSPSPGEQF
13	-	TRBV6-1	TRBJ1-1	ASSPRQDSNTEAF
12	-	TRBV12-3/TRBV12-4	TRBJ1-2	ASTQEGGAGGYT
12	-	TRBV12-3/TRBV12-4	TRBJ2-5	ASRTRDFQETQY
14	TRBD2	TRBV4-2	TRBJ2-1	ASSQEVGLTYNEQF
14	-	TRBV12-5	TRBJ1-6	ASGLVAEGPNSPLH
11	-	TRBV5-1	TRBJ2-1	ASSLGTVLEQF
11	-	TRBV4-1	TRBJ1-1	ASSQDRFQTAF
11	-	TRBV20-1	TRBJ2-3	SAKGHWGDTQY
11	-	TRBV27	TRBJ2-1	ASSFGGPNEQF
13	-	TRBV12-3/TRBV12-4	TRBJ1-1	ASSLNAGLNTEAF
17	TRBD2	TRBV4-2	TRBJ2-4	ASSQVGSGSTLAKNIQY
13	TRBD2	TRBV3-1	TRBJ2-1	ASSRTSIRYNEQF
13	TRBD1	TRBV2	TRBJ1-4	AGYRGTSTNEKLF
13	-	TRBV12-3/TRBV12-4	TRBJ1-6	ASSLARRGSSPLH
14	TRBD1	TRBV5-1	TRBJ1-4	ASRPTTGTGNEKLF
14	TRBD1	TRBV25-1	TRBJ1-4	ASSTPGQNLYEKLF
10	-	TRBV18	TRBJ2-7	ASSPTGYEQY
12	TRBD1	TRBV11-2	TRBJ2-2	ASRLDRGGGELF
13	TRBD2	TRBV10-3	TRBJ2-3	AISGGLAVTDTQY
12	TRBD1	TRBV7-9	TRBJ2-5	ASSLKGQLETQY
14	-	TRBV24-1	TRBJ2-3	ATSLPGGYSADTQY
13	TRBD2	TRBV20-1	TRBJ2-1	SAWTSGSPHNEQF
13	-	TRBV10-3	TRBJ2-3	AISHPTGGTDTQY
11	TRBD1	TRBV6-1	TRBJ1-1	ASSEQGATEAF
13	-	TRBV7-2	TRBJ2-1	ASSLSRDFYNEQF
13	TRBD2	TRBV12-3/TRBV12-4	TRBJ2-2	ASSTSAGAAGELF
13	-	TRBV12-3/TRBV12-4	TRBJ2-1	ASSQEGSSYNEQF
11	-	TRBV3-1	TRBJ2-5	ASSQDHMETQY
13	TRBD2	TRBV10-3	TRBJ2-5	ASLPGLAGVETQY
12	TRBD2	TRBV7-2	TRBJ2-1	ASTLGGSRNEQF
15	TRBD2	TRBV2	TRBJ2-2	ASRWAGGIQNTGELF
12	-	TRBV28	TRBJ2-7	ASSPAVFFHEQY
13	TRBD1	TRBV12-3/TRBV12-4	TRBJ2-3	ASSPRQGRTDTQY
15	TRBD2	TRBV19	TRBJ2-2	ASSTQTSGRITGELF
11	-	TRBV21-1	TRBJ1-2	ASSKGDLYGYT
12	-	TRBV7-6	TRBJ2-2	ASSLGPGGGELF
11	-	TRBV18	TRBJ2-7	ASSPGLDTEQY
13	-	TRBV28	TRBJ1-5	ASSFGSNSNQPQH
12	-	TRBV20-1	TRBJ1-4	SATKDSLNEKLF
16	TRBD2	TRBV9	TRBJ2-1	ASSRGTSGSRLFDEQF
10	-	TRBV6-2/TRBV6-3	TRBJ2-3	ATRSTTDTQY
12	TRBD1	TRBV12-3/TRBV12-4	TRBJ1-1	ASSQRQGYTEAF
13	-	TRBV24-1	TRBJ2-3	ATSDPTQNSDTQY